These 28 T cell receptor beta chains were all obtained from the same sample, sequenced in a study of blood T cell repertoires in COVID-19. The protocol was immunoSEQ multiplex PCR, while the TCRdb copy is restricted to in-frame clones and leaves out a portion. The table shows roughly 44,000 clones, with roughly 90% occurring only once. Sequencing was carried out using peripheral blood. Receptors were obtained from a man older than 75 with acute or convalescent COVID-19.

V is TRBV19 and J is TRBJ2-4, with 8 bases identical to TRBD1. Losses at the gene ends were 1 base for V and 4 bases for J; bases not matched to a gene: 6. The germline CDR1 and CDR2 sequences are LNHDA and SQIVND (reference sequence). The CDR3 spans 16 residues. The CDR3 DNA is TGTGCCAGTAGTATAGTTCAGGGGGCGGCAAAAAACATTCAGTACTTC. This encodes CASSIVQGAAKNIQYF.

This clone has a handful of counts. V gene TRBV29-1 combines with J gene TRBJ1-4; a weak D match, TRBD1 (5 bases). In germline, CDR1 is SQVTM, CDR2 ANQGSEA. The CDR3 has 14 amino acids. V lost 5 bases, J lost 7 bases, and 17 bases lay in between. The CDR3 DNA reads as TGCAGCGTTCCACTCGGTCAGGGCACTGAAAAACTGTTTTTT. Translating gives CSVPLGQGTEKLFF.

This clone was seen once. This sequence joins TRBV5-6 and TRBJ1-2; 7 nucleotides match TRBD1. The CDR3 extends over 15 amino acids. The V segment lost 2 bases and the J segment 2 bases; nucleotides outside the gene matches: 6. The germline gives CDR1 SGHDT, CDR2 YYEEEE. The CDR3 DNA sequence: TGTGCCAGCAGCTTCCTCGACAGGGAAAACTATGGCTACACCTTC. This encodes CASSFLDRENYGYTF.

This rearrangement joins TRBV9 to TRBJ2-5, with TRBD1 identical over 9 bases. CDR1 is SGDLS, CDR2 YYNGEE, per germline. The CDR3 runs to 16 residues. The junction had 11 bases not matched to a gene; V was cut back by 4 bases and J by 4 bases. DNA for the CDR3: TGTGCCAGCAGCCCTTTAACAGGGGGCGTGGGAGAGACCCAGTACTTC. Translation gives CASSPLTGGVGETQYF.

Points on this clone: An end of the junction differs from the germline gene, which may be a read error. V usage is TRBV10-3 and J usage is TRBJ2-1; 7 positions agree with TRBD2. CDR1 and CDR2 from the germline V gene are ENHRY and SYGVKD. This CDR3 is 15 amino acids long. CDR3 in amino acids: CATSASYGAGGEQFF. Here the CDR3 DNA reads TGTGCCACCAGTGCCTCTTATGGGGCCGGGGGGGAGCAGTTCTTC.

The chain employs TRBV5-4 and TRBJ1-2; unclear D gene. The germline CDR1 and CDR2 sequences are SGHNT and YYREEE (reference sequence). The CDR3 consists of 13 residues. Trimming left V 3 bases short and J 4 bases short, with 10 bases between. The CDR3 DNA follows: TGTGCCAGCAGCTCCGAACGGGGCTATGGCTACACCTTC. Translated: CASSSERGYGYTF.

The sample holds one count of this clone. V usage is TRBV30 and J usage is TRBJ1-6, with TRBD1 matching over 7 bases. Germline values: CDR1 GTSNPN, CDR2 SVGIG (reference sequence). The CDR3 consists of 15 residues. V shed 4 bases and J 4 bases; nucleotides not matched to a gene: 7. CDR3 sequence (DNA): TGTGCCTGGACCGGGGGACAGCCTTATAATTCACCCCTCCACTTT. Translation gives CAWTGGQPYNSPLHF. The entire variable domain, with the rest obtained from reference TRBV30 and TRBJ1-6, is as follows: SQTIHQWPATLVQPVGSPLSLECTVEGTSNPNLYWYRQAAGRGLQLLFYSVGIGQISSEVPQNLSASRPQDRQFILSSKKLLLSDSGFYLCAWTGGQPYNSPLHFGNGTRLTVT.

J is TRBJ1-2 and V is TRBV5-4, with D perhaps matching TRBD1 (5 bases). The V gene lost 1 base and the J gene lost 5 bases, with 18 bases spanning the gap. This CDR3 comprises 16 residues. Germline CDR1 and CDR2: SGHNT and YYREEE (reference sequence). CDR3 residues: CASSLKSGAIKYGYTF. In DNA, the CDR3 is TGTGCCAGCAGCTTGAAATCTGGGGCTATCAAATATGGCTACACCTTC. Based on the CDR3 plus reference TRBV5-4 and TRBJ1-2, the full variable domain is ETGVTQSPTHLIKTRGQQVTLRCSSQSGHNTVSWYQQALGQGPQFIFQYYREEENGRGNFPPRFSGLQFPNYSSELNVNALELDDSALYLCASSLKSGAIKYGYTFGSGTRLTVV.

Here the CDR3 reads CASSVLGGASTEAFF. The CDR3 DNA follows: TGTGCCAGCAGCGTGCTGGGAGGGGCTAGCACTGAAGCTTTCTTT. The chain combines TRBV9 with TRBJ1-1, with a weak D call TRBD1 (5 bases). Trimming stripped 2 bases from V and 4 bases from J, with 15 bases between. Germline V gives CDR1 SGDLS, CDR2 YYNGEE. The length of the CDR3 is 15 residues. Together with reference TRBV9 and TRBJ1-1, the CDR3 gives the full variable domain: DSGVTQTPKHLITATGQRVTLRCSPRSGDLSVYWYQQSLDQGLQFLIQYYNGEERAKGNILERFSAQQFPDLHSELNLSSLELGDSALYFCASSVLGGASTEAFFGQGTRLTVV.

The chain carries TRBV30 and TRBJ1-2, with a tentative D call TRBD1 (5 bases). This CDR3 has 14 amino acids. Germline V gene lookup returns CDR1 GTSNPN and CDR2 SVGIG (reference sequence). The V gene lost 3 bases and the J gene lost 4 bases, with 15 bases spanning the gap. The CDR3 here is CAWSVGGGIYGYTF. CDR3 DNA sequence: TGTGCCTGGAGCGTCGGGGGTGGGATCTATGGCTACACCTTC.

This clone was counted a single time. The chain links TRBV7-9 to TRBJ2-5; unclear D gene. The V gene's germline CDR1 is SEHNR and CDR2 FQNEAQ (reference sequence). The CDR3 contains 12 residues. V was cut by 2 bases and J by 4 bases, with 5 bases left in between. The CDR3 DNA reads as TGTGCCAGCAGCTTACTCGGAGAGACCCAGTACTTC. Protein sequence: CASSLLGETQYF.

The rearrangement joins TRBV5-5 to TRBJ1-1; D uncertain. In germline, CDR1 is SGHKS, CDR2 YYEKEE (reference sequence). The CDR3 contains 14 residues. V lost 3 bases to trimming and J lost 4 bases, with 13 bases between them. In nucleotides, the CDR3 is TGTGCCAGCAGCTCCATTGGTGGTAGCACTGAAGCTTTCTTT. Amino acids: CASSSIGGSTEAFF.

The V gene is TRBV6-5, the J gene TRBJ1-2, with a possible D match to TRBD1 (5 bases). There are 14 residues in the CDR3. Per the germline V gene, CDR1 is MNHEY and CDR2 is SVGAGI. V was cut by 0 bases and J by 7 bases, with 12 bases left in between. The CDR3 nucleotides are TGTGCCAGCAGTTACTCGTCAGGGTGGGGTGGCTACACCTTC. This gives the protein CASSYSSGWGGYTF.

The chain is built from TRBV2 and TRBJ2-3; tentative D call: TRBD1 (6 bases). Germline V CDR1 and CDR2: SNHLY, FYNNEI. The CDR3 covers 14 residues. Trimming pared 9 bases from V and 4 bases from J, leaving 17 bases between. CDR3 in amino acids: CARTSGVGSDTQYF. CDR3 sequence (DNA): TGTGCCAGGACCTCAGGGGTGGGGTCAGATACGCAGTATTTT. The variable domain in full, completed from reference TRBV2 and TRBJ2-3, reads EPEVTQTPSHQVTQMGQEVILRCVPISNHLYFYWYRQILGQKVEFLVSFYNNEISEKSEIFDDQFSVERPDGSNFTLKIRSTKLEDSAMYFCARTSGVGSDTQYFGPGTRLTVL.

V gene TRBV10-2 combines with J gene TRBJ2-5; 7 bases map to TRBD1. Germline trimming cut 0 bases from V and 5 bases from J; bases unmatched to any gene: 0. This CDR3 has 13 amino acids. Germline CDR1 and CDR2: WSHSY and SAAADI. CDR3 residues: CASSESTGETQYF. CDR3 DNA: TGCGCCAGCAGTGAGTCGACAGGGGAGACCCAGTACTTC.

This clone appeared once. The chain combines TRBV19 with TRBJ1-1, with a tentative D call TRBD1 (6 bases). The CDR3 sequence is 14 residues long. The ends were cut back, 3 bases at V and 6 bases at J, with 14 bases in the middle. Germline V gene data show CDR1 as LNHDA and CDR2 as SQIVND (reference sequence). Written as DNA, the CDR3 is TGTGCCAGTAGTATGACAAGGGGGACCTCTGAAGCTTTCTTT. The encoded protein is CASSMTRGTSEAFF.

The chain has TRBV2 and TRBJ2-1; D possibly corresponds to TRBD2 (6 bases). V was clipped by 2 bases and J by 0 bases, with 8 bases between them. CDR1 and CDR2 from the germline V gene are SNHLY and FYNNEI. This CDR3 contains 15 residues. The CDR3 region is CASSEQGGSYNEQFF. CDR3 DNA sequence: TGTGCCAGCAGTGAACAGGGAGGCTCCTACAATGAGCAGTTCTTC.

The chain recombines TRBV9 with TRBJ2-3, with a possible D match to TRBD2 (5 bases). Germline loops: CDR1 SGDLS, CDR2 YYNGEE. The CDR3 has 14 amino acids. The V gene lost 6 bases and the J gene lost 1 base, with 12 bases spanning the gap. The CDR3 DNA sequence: TGTGCCAGCAAGGAGGCAATCGGCACAGATACGCAGTATTTT. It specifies CASKEAIGTDTQYF.

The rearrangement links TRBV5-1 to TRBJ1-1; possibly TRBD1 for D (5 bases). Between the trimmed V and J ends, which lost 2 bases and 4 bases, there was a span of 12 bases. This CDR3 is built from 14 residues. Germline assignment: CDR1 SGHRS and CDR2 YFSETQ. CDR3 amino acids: CASSFNGRGTEAFF. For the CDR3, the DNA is TGCGCCAGCAGCTTCAATGGGAGGGGCACTGAAGCTTTCTTT.

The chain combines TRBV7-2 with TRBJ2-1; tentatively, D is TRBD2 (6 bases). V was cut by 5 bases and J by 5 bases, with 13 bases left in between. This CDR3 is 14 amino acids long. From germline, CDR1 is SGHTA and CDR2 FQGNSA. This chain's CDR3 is CASSLWGGDNEQFF. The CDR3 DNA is TGTGCCAGCAGCCTATGGGGAGGTGACAATGAGCAGTTCTTC.

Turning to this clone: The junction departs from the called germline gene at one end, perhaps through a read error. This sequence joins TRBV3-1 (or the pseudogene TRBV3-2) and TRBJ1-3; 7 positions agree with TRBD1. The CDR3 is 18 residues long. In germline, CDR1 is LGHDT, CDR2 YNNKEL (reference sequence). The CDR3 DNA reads TGTGCCGGCAGCCACCCTAAGGGGGCACTCGGACCGGGAAACACCATATATTTT. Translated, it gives CAGSHPKGALGPGNTIYF.

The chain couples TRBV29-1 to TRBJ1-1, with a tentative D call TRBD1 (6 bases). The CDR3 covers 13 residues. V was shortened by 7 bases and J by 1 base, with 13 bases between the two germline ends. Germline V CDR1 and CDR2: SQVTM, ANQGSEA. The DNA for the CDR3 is TGCAGCGCGGAGGACAGCCCGAACACTGAAGCTTTCTTT. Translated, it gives CSAEDSPNTEAFF.

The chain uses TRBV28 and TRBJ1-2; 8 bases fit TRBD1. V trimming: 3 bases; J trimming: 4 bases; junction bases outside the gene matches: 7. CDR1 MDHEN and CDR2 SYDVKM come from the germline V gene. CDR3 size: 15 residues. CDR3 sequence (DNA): TGTGCCAGCAGTTTGCCCAGGGGGCGGGGCTATGGCTACACCTTC. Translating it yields CASSLPRGRGYGYTF.

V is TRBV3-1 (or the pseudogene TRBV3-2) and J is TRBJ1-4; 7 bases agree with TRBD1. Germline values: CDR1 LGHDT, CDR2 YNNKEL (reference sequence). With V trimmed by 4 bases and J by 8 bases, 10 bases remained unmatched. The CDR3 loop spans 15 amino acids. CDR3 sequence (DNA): TGTGCCAGCAGCCGCCCAGGGTCAGGGGGGGAAAAACTGTTTTTT. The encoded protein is CASSRPGSGGEKLFF.

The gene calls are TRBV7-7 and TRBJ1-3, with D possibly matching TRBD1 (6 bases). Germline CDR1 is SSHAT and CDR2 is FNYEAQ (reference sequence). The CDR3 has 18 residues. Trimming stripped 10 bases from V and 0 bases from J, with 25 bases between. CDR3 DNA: TGTGCCACCATAAGCGGGACATTGACCCTTATCTCTGGAAACACCATATATTTT. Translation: CATISGTLTLISGNTIYF.

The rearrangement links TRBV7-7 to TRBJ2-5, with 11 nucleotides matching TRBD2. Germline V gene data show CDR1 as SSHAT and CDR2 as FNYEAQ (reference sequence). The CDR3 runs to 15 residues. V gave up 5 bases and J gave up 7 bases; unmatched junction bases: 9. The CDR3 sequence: CASSPGLAGWLTQYF. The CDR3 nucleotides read TGTGCCAGCAGCCCCGGACTAGCGGGTTGGCTGACCCAGTACTTC.

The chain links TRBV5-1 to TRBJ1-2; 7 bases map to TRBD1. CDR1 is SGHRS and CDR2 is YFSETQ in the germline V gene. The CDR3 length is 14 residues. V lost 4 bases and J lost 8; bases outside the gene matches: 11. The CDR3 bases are TGCGCCAGCAGCCCCGGACAGGTGTACGAAGGCTACACCTTC. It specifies CASSPGQVYEGYTF.

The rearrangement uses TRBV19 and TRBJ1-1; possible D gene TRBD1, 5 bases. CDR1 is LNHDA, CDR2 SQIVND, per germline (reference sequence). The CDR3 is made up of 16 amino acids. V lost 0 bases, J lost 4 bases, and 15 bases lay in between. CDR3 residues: CASSIERGGAGTEAFF. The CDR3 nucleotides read TGTGCCAGTAGTATAGAACGAGGAGGGGCGGGCACTGAAGCTTTCTTT. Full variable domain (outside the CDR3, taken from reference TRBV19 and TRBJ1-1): DGGITQSPKYLFRKEGQNVTLSCEQNLNHDAMYWYRQDPGQGLRLIYYSQIVNDFQKGDIAEGYSVSREKKESFPLTVTSAQKNPTAFYLCASSIERGGAGTEAFFGQGTRLTVV.